The entry below describes one T cell receptor (beta chain). The antigen is unknown. The sample comes from a study of cytomegalovirus exposure and HLA in healthy donors. Study-wide points: There was a cluster of highly shared sequence variants that was likely a sequencing artifact. Sequences of the TCR beta chain were said to predict the HLA-A and HLA-B alleles of most subjects accurately. Usually a TCR sequence was rare, but some public TCRs were found in many donors. Later on, a genetic analysis was performed. It linked a missense variant in DCLRE1C with V- and J-gene trimming of TCR beta.

The PCR contained 60 Vbeta and 13 Jbeta primers. TCRdb's copy holds only in-frame clones and misses some; the assay was immunoSEQ multiplex PCR. The table has around 100,000 clones, around 66% seen once. The CDR3 length is 15 residues. CDR1 is MDHEN and CDR2 is SYDVKM in the germline V gene. V lost 3 bases, J lost 0 bases, and 11 bases lay in between. The sample was PBMCs. The origin of this receptor is a man between 18 and 29 years old in good health and CMV-seropositive. The gene calls are TRBV28 and TRBJ2-5; a possible D gene is TRBD1 (6 bases). The CDR3: CASSLTGQHQETQYF. CDR3 sequence (DNA): TGTGCCAGCAGTTTGACCGGACAGCACCAAGAGACCCAGTACTTC.